This T cell receptor (beta chain) was identified during a study of CD8+ T cells in alopecia areata. Study-wide findings and caveats: In scalp, tofacitinib significantly decreased clonality and expanded CD8+ clones among the top 100.

The V gene lost 4 bases and the J gene lost 5 bases, with 7 bases spanning the gap. This CDR3 is built from 12 residues. Germline CDR1 reads SGHDT; CDR2 reads YYEEEE. cDNA reverse transcribed from extracted RNA served as the sequencing template. Profiled with immunoSEQ multiplex PCR; TCRdb holds only in-frame clones, not every one. The sample contains tens of thousands of clones, around 71% of which appear only once. The treatment: oral pan-JAK inhibitor, 5-10 mg twice daily. As regards this clone: The antigen is undetermined.

The material was CD8+ T cells sorted from blood, obtained around week 44, from a patient treated with tofacitinib. The chain is built from TRBV5-6 and TRBJ2-1; D remains unclear. The receptor was isolated from a human donor with alopecia areata. The CDR3 loop reads CASSGQNNEQFF. The CDR3, as DNA: TGTGCCAGCAGCGGCCAGAACAATGAGCAGTTCTTC.